The present T cell receptor beta chain was sequenced within a study of CD8+ T cells in alopecia areata. Study as a whole: For the treated group, dosing was oral tofacitinib at 5 to 10 mg twice daily.

Extraction of RNA preceded its reverse transcription into cDNA, which served as the sequencing template. Sequenced by immunoSEQ multiplex PCR; TCRdb stores in-frame clones only, minus some. The sample lists approximately 140,000 clones; around 83% were seen once. The treatment denotes: oral pan-JAK inhibitor, 5-10 mg twice daily. Trimming pared 4 bases from V and 8 bases from J, leaving 16 bases between. This CDR3 contains 14 residues. From germline, CDR1 is SGHDT and CDR2 YYEEEE. Study-level findings and limits: The study also sequences resident alphabeta T cells of normal skin in scalp samples. It was observed that many expanded lesional clones persisted in scalp and blood during tofacitinib. Higher clonality was seen in lesional scalp than in normal scalp, especially in alopecia totalis/universalis.

This clone rates as medium-sized (0.01 to 0.1%). Its specificity is not known. V and J are TRBV5-6 and TRBJ2-1; D possibly corresponds to TRBD2 (5 bases). The source is a human donor with alopecia areata. The sequencing used CD8+ T cells sorted from blood, collected at week 4, from a patient treated with tofacitinib. This CDR3 is CASSPGVGPDEQFF. In DNA, the CDR3 is TGTGCCAGCAGCCCCGGGGTGGGTCCGGATGAGCAGTTCTTC.